These 6 T cell receptor beta chains share one sample of origin, sequenced in a study of T cells in localized non-small cell lung cancer. The method was immunoSEQ multiplex PCR; TCRdb's version includes in-frame clones alone and lacks a portion of them. Found here are 50,000 or so clones, about 83% of them singletons; the top ten hold less than 20%. The sample consisted of peripheral blood, taken before any cancer treatment. Receptor source: a female donor aged 60 or older with stage II squamous cell lung carcinoma.

V gene TRBV19 combines with J gene TRBJ1-1; tentative D call: TRBD1 (5 bases). Trimming stripped 5 bases from V and 1 base from J, with 8 bases between. Germline CDR1 is LNHDA and CDR2 is SQIVND (reference sequence). The CDR3 totals 13 residues. The CDR3 nucleotides read TGTGCCAGTAGTGTACAGGAGAACACTGAAGCTTTCTTT. It yields the protein CASSVQENTEAFF. Based on the CDR3 plus reference TRBV19 and TRBJ1-1, the full variable domain is DGGITQSPKYLFRKEGQNVTLSCEQNLNHDAMYWYRQDPGQGLRLIYYSQIVNDFQKGDIAEGYSVSREKKESFPLTVTSAQKNPTAFYLCASSVQENTEAFFGQGTRLTVV.

The rearrangement uses TRBV5-6 and TRBJ1-1; the match to TRBD1 covers 7 bases. The CDR3 is 14 residues long. Per germline, CDR1 SGHDT and CDR2 YYEEEE. The ends lost 5 bases at V and 1 base at J; junction bases unmatched: 5. The CDR3 is CASSPGTENTEAFF. Written as DNA, the CDR3 is TGTGCCAGCAGTCCCGGGACAGAGAACACTGAAGCTTTCTTT.

The chain is built from TRBV5-4 and TRBJ1-1; TRBD1 is a possible D gene (5 bases). This CDR3 is built from 13 residues. Germline loops: CDR1 SGHNT, CDR2 YYREEE (reference sequence). Trimming cost V 4 bases and J 1 base, with 8 bases left between them. The CDR3 DNA reads TGTGCCAGCAGCAGGGGTGGGAACACTGAAGCTTTCTTT. Amino acids: CASSRGGNTEAFF.

The V and J genes are TRBV7-2 and TRBJ2-1, with D possibly matching TRBD1 (8 bases). With 5 bases removed from V and 7 bases from J, the gap between germline ends came to 21 bases. The CDR3 loop spans 16 amino acids. Germline V lookup: CDR1 SGHTA, CDR2 FQGNSA. The CDR3 is CASSRGTGGGRNEQFF. The DNA of the CDR3 is TGTGCCAGCAGCCGAGGAACAGGGGGGGGCCGGAATGAGCAGTTCTTC.

This chain links TRBV7-2 with TRBJ1-1; D uncertain. Germline loops: CDR1 SGHTA, CDR2 FQGNSA. The CDR3 runs 14 residues. V was trimmed by 2 bases and J by 1 base, leaving 8 bases between them. CDR3 sequence (DNA): TGTGCCAGCAGCTTATCGGTGGGGAACACTGAAGCTTTCTTT. Translated, it gives CASSLSVGNTEAFF.

This rearrangement joins TRBV7-6 to TRBJ1-1, with no clear D. The germline V gene has CDR1 SGHVS and CDR2 FNYEAQ. The germline V and J ends were trimmed by 7 bases and 4 bases, with 13 bases remaining between them. The CDR3 covers 13 residues. CDR3 bases: TGTGCCAGCACCCTTGATATGGCCACTGAAGCTTTCTTT. It yields the protein CASTLDMATEAFF.